A single sample is the source of the 18 T cell receptor beta chains below, sequenced in a study of control samples from healthy donors and cancer patients. Profiled with immunoSEQ multiplex PCR; TCRdb holds only in-frame clones, not every one. This sample has 85,000 to 90,000 clones; approximately 86% occur once, and the top ten carry approximately 21%. Sequencing used blood. These receptors all come from a man younger than 45 in good health.

This clone was detected once. The V call is TRBV3-1 (or the pseudogene TRBV3-2), the J call TRBJ1-1; TRBD1 might be the D (5 bases). Trimming left V 1 base short and J 10 bases short, with 7 bases between. Germline loops: CDR1 LGHDT, CDR2 YNNKEL (reference sequence). This CDR3 has 11 residues. The CDR3 sequence is CASSQVGTAFF. CDR3 DNA sequence: TGTGCCAGCAGCCAAGTTGGGACAGCTTTCTTT.

This chain links TRBV5-6 with TRBJ1-2, with D uncertain. The CDR3 runs 14 residues. Between the trimmed V and J ends, which lost 0 bases and 8 bases, there was a span of 14 bases. Per the germline V gene, CDR1 is SGHDT and CDR2 is YYEEEE. The CDR3 sequence: CASSLAQSQGGYTF. DNA for the CDR3: TGTGCCAGCAGCTTGGCCCAATCCCAAGGGGGCTACACCTTC.

This clone was counted once. The rearrangement links TRBV5-6 to TRBJ2-2, with D perhaps matching TRBD1 or TRBD2 (5 bases each). This CDR3 has 12 residues. V lost 4 bases and J 8 bases, leaving 9 bases between the germline ends. Germline V lookup: CDR1 SGHDT, CDR2 YYEEEE. CDR3 in DNA: TGTGCCAGCAGCCGAGGGGAAGGGGAGCTGTTTTTT. This sequence encodes CASSRGEGELFF.

The rearrangement uses TRBV5-1 and TRBJ1-2, with TRBD1 matching over 11 bases. The germline V gene has CDR1 SGHRS and CDR2 YFSETQ. V lost 4 bases and J lost 7; bases outside the gene matches: 6. The CDR3 consists of 14 residues. The CDR3: CASSPGQGAAGYTF. The CDR3 DNA sequence: TGCGCCAGCAGCCCCGGACAGGGGGCGGCTGGCTACACCTTC.

The rearrangement uses TRBV30 and TRBJ2-3; 8 bases are shared with TRBD2. The CDR3 is 15 amino acids. Germline-derived CDR1 and CDR2 are GTSNPN and SVGIG (reference sequence). J was trimmed by 1 base and V by 3 bases; bases with no gene match: 6. CDR3: CAWRPSGSRTDTQYF. CDR3 coding DNA: TGTGCCTGGAGGCCTAGCGGGTCCCGCACAGATACGCAGTATTTT.

The genes are TRBV11-2 and TRBJ2-1, with 9 nucleotides matching TRBD1. The CDR3 spans 16 residues. With 9 bases clipped from V and 0 bases from J, the junction kept 9 bases outside the gene matches. Looked up from germline, CDR1 is SGHAT and CDR2 is FQNNGV. CDR3 amino acids: CASGRDRAPSYNEQFF. CDR3 bases: TGTGCCAGTGGCCGGGACAGGGCTCCCTCCTACAATGAGCAGTTCTTC. The full variable domain, with the rest looked up from reference TRBV11-2 and TRBJ2-1, is EAGVAQSPRYKIIEKRQSVAFWCNPISGHATLYWYQQILGQGPKLLIQFQNNGVVDDSQLPKDRFSAERLKGVDSTLKIQPAKLEDSAVYLCASGRDRAPSYNEQFFGPGTRLTVL.

The rearrangement joins TRBV10-3 to TRBJ1-2; the D is unclear. The CDR3 sequence is 15 residues long. V was trimmed by 0 bases and J by 4 bases, leaving 12 bases between them. The germline V gene encodes CDR1 ENHRY and CDR2 SYGVKD. The CDR3 DNA follows: TGTGCCATCAGTGAGTCGGGATTGAGGCGCTATGGCTACACCTTC. This encodes CAISESGLRRYGYTF.

J is TRBJ1-2 and V is TRBV7-9, with 8 bases identical to TRBD1. Germline CDR1 is SEHNR and CDR2 is FQNEAQ (reference sequence). J lost 2 bases, V lost 5 bases, and 13 bases had no gene match. CDR3 length: 17 amino acids. The CDR3 spells CASSPPRTGIGNYGYTF. CDR3 sequence (DNA): TGTGCCAGCAGCCCACCCCGGACAGGGATCGGCAACTATGGCTACACCTTC.

The rearrangement joins TRBV2 to TRBJ2-7, with D unresolved. Trimming took off 5 bases at V and 2 bases at J, with 10 bases between the two ends. The germline V gene encodes CDR1 SNHLY and CDR2 FYNNEI. The CDR3 loop spans 13 amino acids. CDR3 protein: CASSLVAPYEQYV. In DNA, the CDR3 is TGTGCCAGCAGTCTGGTGGCCCCCTACGAGCAGTACGTC.

This rearrangement joins TRBV30 to TRBJ1-2, with TRBD1 identical over 10 bases. Trimming removed 3 bases from V and 6 bases from J; junction bases left unmatched: 13. The CDR3 extends over 16 amino acids. Germline CDR1 reads GTSNPN; CDR2 reads SVGIG (reference sequence). This CDR3 is CAWSAGTGVIADGYTF. DNA for the CDR3: TGTGCCTGGAGCGCCGGGACAGGGGTGATCGCGGATGGCTACACCTTC.

The rearrangement uses TRBV7-8 and TRBJ1-3; the D gene is possibly TRBD1 (5 bases). The CDR3 contains 14 residues. Germline values: CDR1 SGHVS, CDR2 FQNEAQ. With 5 bases removed from V and 2 bases from J, the gap between germline ends came to 10 bases. CDR3 in amino acids: CASSLQETGNTIYF. DNA for the CDR3: TGTGCCAGCAGCCTACAGGAAACTGGAAACACCATATATTTT.

This clone showed up just a few times. The chain has TRBV18 and TRBJ1-5, with 7 bases fitting TRBD1. CDR1 is KGHSH, CDR2 LQKENI, per germline. V was pared by 5 bases and J by 0 bases, with 4 bases of the junction left unmatched. This CDR3 has 15 residues. CDR3 region: CASSSQGNSNQPQHF. The CDR3 nucleotides read TGTGCCAGCTCATCACAGGGGAATAGCAATCAGCCCCAGCATTTT. Looking up the rest from reference TRBV18 and TRBJ1-5 gives the full variable domain: NAGVMQNPRHLVRRRGQEARLRCSPMKGHSHVYWYRQLPEEGLKFMVYLQKENIIDESGMPKERFSAEFPKEGPSILRIQQVVRGDSAAYFCASSSQGNSNQPQHFGDGTRLSIL.

The rearrangement uses TRBV4-1 and TRBJ1-6, with D tentatively TRBD1 (5 bases). CDR1 MGHRA and CDR2 YSYEKL come from the germline V gene. The CDR3 covers 14 residues. V gave up 3 bases and J gave up 9 bases, with 12 bases separating them. Written as DNA, the CDR3 is TGCGCCAGCAGCCACGTGACGGGACTTTCACCCCTCCACTTT. It codes for CASSHVTGLSPLHF.

The chain is built from TRBV6-5 and TRBJ2-2; a possible D gene is TRBD1 (5 bases). Looked up from germline, CDR1 is MNHEY and CDR2 is SVGAGI. The CDR3 is made up of 16 amino acids. V lost 2 bases to trimming and J lost 0 bases, with 10 bases between them. CDR3 nucleotides: TGTGCCAGCAGTTACGGGGCCGGAACGAACACCGGGGAGCTGTTTTTT. Its protein is CASSYGAGTNTGELFF.

The chain employs TRBV11-3 and TRBJ1-1; weak D call: TRBD1 (5 bases). V was trimmed by 6 bases and J by 5 bases, leaving 16 bases between them. Germline values: CDR1 SGHNT, CDR2 YENEEA. The CDR3 runs 14 residues. The CDR3 bases are TGTGCCAGCAGTAATAAACAGGCGAAGACTGAAGCTTTCTTT. It yields the protein CASSNKQAKTEAFF.

The chain employs TRBV2 and TRBJ1-2, with no clear D. This CDR3 is built from 14 residues. Germline V gene sequence: CDR1 SNHLY, CDR2 FYNNEI. The germline V and J ends were trimmed by 5 bases and 3 bases, with 13 bases remaining between them. The CDR3 is CASSLSDAYYGYTF. In nucleotides, the CDR3 is TGTGCCAGCAGTTTATCCGACGCATACTATGGCTACACCTTC.

The V gene is TRBV6-5, the J gene TRBJ1-1, with D perhaps matching TRBD1 (6 bases). From germline, CDR1 is MNHEY and CDR2 SVGAGI. The CDR3 covers 15 residues. The germline V and J ends were trimmed by 0 bases and 1 base, with 9 bases remaining between them. The CDR3 sequence: CASSYSSTGNTEAFF. As DNA, the CDR3 is TGTGCCAGCAGTTACTCGTCGACAGGGAACACTGAAGCTTTCTTT.

This clone was picked up one time. The chain uses TRBV19 and TRBJ2-7, with D hard to call. The CDR3 loop spans 14 amino acids. Germline loops: CDR1 LNHDA, CDR2 SQIVND (reference sequence). Trimming shortened V by 3 bases and J by 3 bases, and 12 bases separated the two germline ends. CDR3 protein: CASSMAPGNYEQYF. For the CDR3, the DNA is TGTGCCAGTAGTATGGCCCCGGGCAACTACGAGCAGTACTTC.